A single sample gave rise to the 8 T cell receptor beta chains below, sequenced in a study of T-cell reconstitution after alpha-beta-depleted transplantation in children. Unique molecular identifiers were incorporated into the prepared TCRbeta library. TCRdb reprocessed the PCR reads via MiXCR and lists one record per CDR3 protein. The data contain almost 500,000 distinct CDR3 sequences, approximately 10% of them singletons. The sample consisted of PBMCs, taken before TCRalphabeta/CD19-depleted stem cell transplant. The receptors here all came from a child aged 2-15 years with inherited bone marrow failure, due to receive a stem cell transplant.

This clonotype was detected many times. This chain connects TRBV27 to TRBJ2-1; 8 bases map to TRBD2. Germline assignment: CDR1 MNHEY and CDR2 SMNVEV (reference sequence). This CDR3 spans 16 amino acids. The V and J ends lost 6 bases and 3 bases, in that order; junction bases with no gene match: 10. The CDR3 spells CASSSSAGESYNEQFF. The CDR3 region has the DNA TGTGCCAGCAGCTCCTCAGCGGGAGAGAGCTACAATGAGCAGTTCTTC.

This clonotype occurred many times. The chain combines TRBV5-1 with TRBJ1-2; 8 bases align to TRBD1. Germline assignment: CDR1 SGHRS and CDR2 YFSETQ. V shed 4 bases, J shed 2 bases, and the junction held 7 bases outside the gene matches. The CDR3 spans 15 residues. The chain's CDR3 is CASSHDRGGNYGYTF. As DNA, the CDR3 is TGCGCCAGCAGCCACGACAGGGGTGGCAACTATGGCTACACCTTC. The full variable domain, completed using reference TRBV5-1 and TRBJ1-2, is KAGVTQTPRYLIKTRGQQVTLSCSPISGHRSVSWYQQTPGQGLQFLFEYFSETQRNKGNFPGRFSGRQFSNSRSEMNVSTLELGDSALYLCASSHDRGGNYGYTFGSGTRLTVV.

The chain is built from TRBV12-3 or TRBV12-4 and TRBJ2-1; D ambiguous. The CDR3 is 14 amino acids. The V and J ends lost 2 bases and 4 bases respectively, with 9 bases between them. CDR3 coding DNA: TGTGCCAGCAGTTTACTTTCTGCATACAATGAGCAGTTCTTC. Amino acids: CASSLLSAYNEQFF.

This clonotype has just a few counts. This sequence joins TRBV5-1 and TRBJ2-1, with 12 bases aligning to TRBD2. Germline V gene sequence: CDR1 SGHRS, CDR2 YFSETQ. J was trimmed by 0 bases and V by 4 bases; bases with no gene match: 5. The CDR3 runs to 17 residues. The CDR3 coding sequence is TGCGCCAGCAGCCGGACTAGCGGGACGAGCTCCTACAATGAGCAGTTCTTC. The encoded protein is CASSRTSGTSSYNEQFF.

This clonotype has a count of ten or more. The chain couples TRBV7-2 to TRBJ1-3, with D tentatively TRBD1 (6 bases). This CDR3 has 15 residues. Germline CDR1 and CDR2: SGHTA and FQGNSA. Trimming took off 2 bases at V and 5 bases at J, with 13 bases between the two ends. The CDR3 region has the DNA TGTGCCAGCAGCTTATGGCTAGGGGGGAGAAACACCATATATTTT. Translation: CASSLWLGGRNTIYF.

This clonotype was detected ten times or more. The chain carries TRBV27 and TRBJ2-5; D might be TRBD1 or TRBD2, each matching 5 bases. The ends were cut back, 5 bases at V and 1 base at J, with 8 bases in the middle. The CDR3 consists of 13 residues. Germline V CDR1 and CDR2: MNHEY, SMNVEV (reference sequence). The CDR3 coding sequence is TGTGCCAGCAGTCCAGGGACCCAAGAGACCCAGTACTTC. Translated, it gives CASSPGTQETQYF.

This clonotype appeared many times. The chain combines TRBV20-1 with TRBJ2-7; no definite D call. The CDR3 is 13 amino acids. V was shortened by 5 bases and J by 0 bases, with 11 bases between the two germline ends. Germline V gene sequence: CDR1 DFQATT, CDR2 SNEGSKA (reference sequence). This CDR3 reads CSARPRTSYEQYF. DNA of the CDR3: TGCAGTGCTCGGCCCCGCACCTCCTACGAGCAGTACTTC.

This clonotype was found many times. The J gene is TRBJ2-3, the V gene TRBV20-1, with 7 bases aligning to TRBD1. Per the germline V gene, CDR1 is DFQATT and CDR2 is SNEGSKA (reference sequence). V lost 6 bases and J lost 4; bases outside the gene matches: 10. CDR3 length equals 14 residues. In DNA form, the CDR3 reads TGCAGTGCCATAAACAGGGGTGAGGCAGATACGCAGTATTTT. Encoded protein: CSAINRGEADTQYF.